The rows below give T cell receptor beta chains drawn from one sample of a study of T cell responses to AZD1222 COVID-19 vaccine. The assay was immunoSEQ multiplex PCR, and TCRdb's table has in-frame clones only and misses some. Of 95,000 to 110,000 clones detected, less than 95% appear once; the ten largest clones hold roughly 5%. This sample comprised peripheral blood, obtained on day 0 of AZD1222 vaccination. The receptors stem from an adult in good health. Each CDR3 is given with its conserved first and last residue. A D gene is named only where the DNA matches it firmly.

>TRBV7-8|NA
CASSLEGGRDTQYF
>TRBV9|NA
CASSVDPSGANVLTF
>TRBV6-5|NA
CASIINRGGNTIYF
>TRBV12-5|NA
CASGLDISPLHF
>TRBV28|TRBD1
CASSPRTGADSPLHF
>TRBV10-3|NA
CAISDPLQGTDTQYF
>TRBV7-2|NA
CASSLDGRVLNSPLHF
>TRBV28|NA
CASSFPLSGAVSSYEQYF
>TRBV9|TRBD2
CASSTRGGQKTQYF
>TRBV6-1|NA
CASSEDHRETQYF
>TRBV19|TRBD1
CASSIDPGTAYNEQFF
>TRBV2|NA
CASSLVGGETQYF
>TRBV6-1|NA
CASSEAKPGVDGYTF
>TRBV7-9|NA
CASSPGGTNEKLFF
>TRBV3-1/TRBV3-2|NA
CASSQIGREAFF
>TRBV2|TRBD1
CASNILGTGDQPQHF
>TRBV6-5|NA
CASRQGNTEAFF
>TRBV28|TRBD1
CASSPPDRATNEKLFF
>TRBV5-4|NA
CASSLRDIRQVPGYTF
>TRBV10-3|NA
CAISELWPYEQYF
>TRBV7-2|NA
CASSLQRRRLTGELFF
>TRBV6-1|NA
CASSERAGWGVDNSPLHF
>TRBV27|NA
CASSAGTSRTDTQYF
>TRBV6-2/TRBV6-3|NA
CASSYRLRGYEQYF
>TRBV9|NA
CASSASTGRNTEAFF
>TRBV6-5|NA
CASGDSHNQPQHF
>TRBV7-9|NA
CASSFPDTMGGQETQYF
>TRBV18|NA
CASSETVAEAFF
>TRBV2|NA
CASTRGSPYEQYF
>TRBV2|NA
CASNPGLPDQPQHF
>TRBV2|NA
CASRGTRTVMNTEAFF
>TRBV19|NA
CASSTGTTQLTQYF
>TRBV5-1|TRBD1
CASSTDRVKKTEAFF
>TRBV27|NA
CASSFRGTEQYF
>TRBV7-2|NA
CASSLANREVDEAFF
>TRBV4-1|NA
CASRTPTQNYGYTF
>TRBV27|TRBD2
CASSPGLFLYQETQYF
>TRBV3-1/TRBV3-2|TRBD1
CASSPSGQHSGNTIYF
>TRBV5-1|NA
CASSLEPGHSYNSPLHF
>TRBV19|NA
CASSIVGWGLEAFF
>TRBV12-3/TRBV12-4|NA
CASSLRKPGELFF
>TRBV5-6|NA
CASSLGLGRGQPQHF
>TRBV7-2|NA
CASSLVSRRVVGDTQYF
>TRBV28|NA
CASNGVSSNQPQHF
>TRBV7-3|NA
CASSPMPNTEAFF
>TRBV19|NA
CASSGLRGNTEAFF
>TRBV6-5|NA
CASSYSSARTEAFF
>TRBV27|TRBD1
CASSQGAGGNQPQHF
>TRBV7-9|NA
CASSLVLANTGELFF
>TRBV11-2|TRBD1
CASSPLRQGVRGYTF
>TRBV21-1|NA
CASSKDTLESSEAFF
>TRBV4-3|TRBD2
CASSDTGTSGVGELFF
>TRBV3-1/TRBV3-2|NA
CASSSGTGGYF
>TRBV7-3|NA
CASAAYPNTEAFF
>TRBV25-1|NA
CASGDDQPQHF